The 22 T cell receptor beta chains presented below share a single source sample, sequenced in a study of ipilimumab plus nivolumab after autologous stem cell transplantation. Assay used: immunoSEQ multiplex PCR; TCRdb lists only in-frame clones, some missing. Altogether under 30,000 clones are present, about 86% being singletons, with the ten largest covering approximately 5.2%. Source: PBMCs, taken in a trial of ipilimumab plus nivolumab as post-transplant consolidation. The receptors were sampled from a male donor with diffuse large B-cell lymphoma.

The chain links TRBV4-1 to TRBJ2-3; 7 bases are a match to TRBD2. This CDR3 has 15 amino acids. Unmatched junction bases numbered 9, after V lost 4 bases and J lost 5 bases. Germline V lookup: CDR1 MGHRA, CDR2 YSYEKL. CDR3 sequence reads: CASSLRLAGGDTQYF. CDR3 sequence (DNA): TGCGCCAGCAGCCTGCGACTAGCTGGGGGAGATACGCAGTATTTT.

This clone turned up a few times. V usage is TRBV4-2 and J usage is TRBJ2-7, with TRBD2 identical over 8 bases. This CDR3 is built from 15 residues. V lost 6 bases to trimming and J lost 0 bases; unmatched junction nucleotides: 7. Germline assignment: CDR1 LGHNA and CDR2 YNFKEQ. The CDR3 loop reads CASSEHGLASYEQYF. The CDR3 DNA reads TGTGCCAGCAGTGAACATGGACTAGCCTCCTACGAGCAGTACTTC.

This chain uses TRBV11-2 with TRBJ2-1; 14 bases map to TRBD2. The CDR3 sequence is 16 residues long. Germline CDR1 is SGHAT and CDR2 is FQNNGV. V was clipped by 3 bases and J by 4 bases; unmatched bases: 2. The CDR3 DNA follows: TGTGCCAGCAGCTTGGGGACTAGCGGGGGATACAATGAGCAGTTCTTC. This gives the protein CASSLGTSGGYNEQFF.

The chain joins TRBV7-2 to TRBJ2-1, with a possible D match to TRBD1 (5 bases). This CDR3 is 14 amino acids long. Germline values: CDR1 SGHTA, CDR2 FQGNSA. V lost 3 bases, J lost 6 bases, and 12 bases lay in between. The CDR3 sequence: CASSFNWGSNEQFF. The CDR3 DNA reads as TGTGCCAGCAGCTTTAACTGGGGCTCCAATGAGCAGTTCTTC.

The J gene is TRBJ2-5, the V gene TRBV27; a weak D match, TRBD1 (6 bases). The V gene lost 6 bases and the J gene lost 0 bases, with 14 bases spanning the gap. This CDR3 is 15 amino acids long. Germline V gene data show CDR1 as MNHEY and CDR2 as SMNVEV (reference sequence). The CDR3 nucleotides read TGTGCCAGCAGCCCTACCGGACAGTACCAAGAGACCCAGTACTTC. It yields the protein CASSPTGQYQETQYF.

This rearrangement joins TRBV29-1 to TRBJ1-4, with D perhaps TRBD1 (5 bases). The CDR3 is 14 amino acids. V lost 6 bases and J 5 bases, leaving 16 bases between the germline ends. Germline CDR1 SQVTM, CDR2 ANQGSEA. The CDR3 loop is CSVNQGVENEKLFF. CDR3 coding DNA: TGCAGCGTCAATCAAGGGGTGGAGAATGAAAAACTGTTTTTT.

This clone was observed a handful of times. The chain has TRBV11-3 and TRBJ2-2, with D perhaps matching TRBD1 (6 bases). The germline gives CDR1 SGHNT, CDR2 YENEEA. The CDR3 is 15 amino acids. Trimming took 2 bases from V and 5 from J, leaving 12 bases between them. The CDR3 reads CASSLQTGMTGELFF. CDR3 coding DNA: TGTGCCAGCAGCTTACAGACAGGCATGACCGGGGAGCTGTTTTTT.

The chain is built from TRBV11-3 and TRBJ2-5; D is ambiguous. Germline V gene sequence: CDR1 SGHNT, CDR2 YENEEA. Trimming took 1 base from V and 2 from J, leaving 11 bases between them. There are 15 residues in the CDR3. The CDR3 region is CASSLGVDRQETQYF. In nucleotides, the CDR3 is TGTGCCAGCAGCTTAGGTGTAGATAGACAAGAGACCCAGTACTTC.

The rearrangement uses TRBV5-1 and TRBJ1-2, with TRBD1 matching over 12 bases. The CDR3 contains 16 residues. Looked up from germline, CDR1 is SGHRS and CDR2 is YFSETQ. The junction had 11 bases not matched to a gene; V was cut back by 4 bases and J by 7 bases. In nucleotides, the CDR3 is TGCGCCAGCAGCCAAAGAGCGGGACAGGGGGCACCTGGCTACACCTTC. Its translation: CASSQRAGQGAPGYTF.

The chain combines TRBV6-1 with TRBJ2-7, with a tentative D call TRBD1 (6 bases). V lost 3 bases and J lost 0, with 12 bases in between. The CDR3 runs to 15 residues. Germline V gene data show CDR1 as MNHNS and CDR2 as SASEGT. This chain's CDR3 is CASSDAGTFSYEQYF. The CDR3 nucleotides read TGTGCCAGCAGTGACGCCGGGACATTCTCCTACGAGCAGTACTTC.

The V gene is TRBV2, the J gene TRBJ2-3; the D is unclear. Germline CDR1 is SNHLY and CDR2 is FYNNEI. This CDR3 spans 14 amino acids. V lost 10 bases and J 4 bases, leaving 18 bases between the germline ends. In DNA form, the CDR3 reads TGTGCCATTTCCCGGGCCGCCTCATCAGATACGCAGTATTTT. Translating it yields CAISRAASSDTQYF.

The CDR3 here is CASSWGGPNEQFF. CDR3 sequence (DNA): TGTGCCAGCAGCTGGGGGGGACCCAATGAGCAGTTCTTC. V gene TRBV11-2 combines with J gene TRBJ2-1, with 7 bases that match TRBD2. From germline, CDR1 is SGHAT and CDR2 FQNNGV. V lost 4 bases, J lost 6 bases, and 3 bases stayed unmatched. The CDR3 is 13 amino acids.

CDR3 sequence (DNA): TGTGCCAGCACCCCCACCGGGACCTCGGGAAGAGATACGCAGTATTTT. It is translated as CASTPTGTSGRDTQYF. V and J are TRBV2 and TRBJ2-3; the D gene could be TRBD1 or TRBD2 (5 bases each). Looked up from germline, CDR1 is SNHLY and CDR2 is FYNNEI. V was pared by 7 bases and J by 5 bases, with 22 bases between. The CDR3 extends over 16 amino acids.

In its sample, this clone was seen once. Other DNA sequences in this sample translate to the same CDR3. CDR3 nucleotides: TGTGCCAGCAGACCCCGGGACCCTAACACTGAAGCTTTCTTT. Protein sequence: CASRPRDPNTEAFF. The V call is TRBV6-5, the J call TRBJ1-1, with D perhaps TRBD1 (5 bases). The V gene lost 6 bases and the J gene lost 2 bases, with 13 bases spanning the gap. The CDR3 consists of 14 residues. Germline V gene sequence: CDR1 MNHEY, CDR2 SVGAGI.

The V call is TRBV27, the J call TRBJ2-7, with 9 bases identical to TRBD1. The CDR3 contains 16 residues. Germline values: CDR1 MNHEY, CDR2 SMNVEV (reference sequence). Germline trimming cut 8 bases from V and 5 bases from J; bases unmatched to any gene: 16. DNA of the CDR3: TGTGCCAGCGGTCTTAACAGGGGGCCCCCGTATGACGAGCAGTACTTC. Its translation: CASGLNRGPPYDEQYF.

This chain uses TRBV27 with TRBJ1-2, with TRBD1 matching over 8 bases. CDR3 length: 14 residues. The junction had 9 bases not matched to a gene; V was cut back by 4 bases and J by 8 bases. Germline V gene sequence: CDR1 MNHEY, CDR2 SMNVEV (reference sequence). CDR3 sequence (DNA): TGTGCCAGCAGTTACCGGGACAGGAGGGGCGGCTACACCTTC. Its protein is CASSYRDRRGGYTF.

This chain links TRBV21-1 with TRBJ1-2; the DNA was not used to check the table's D call, TRBD1. TRBV21-1 is a listed pseudogene. CDR3 length: 13 residues. The chain's CDR3 is CASTHDRYYGYTF. CDR3 coding DNA: TGTGCCAGCACGCACGACAGGTACTATGGCTACACCTTC.

The chain links TRBV6-4 to TRBJ1-2; TRBD1 aligns across 7 bases. Germline loops: CDR1 MRHNA, CDR2 SNTAGT. V gave up 3 bases and J gave up 7 bases; unmatched junction bases: 5. CDR3 length: 13 residues. CDR3 protein: CASSETGMGGYTF. Written as DNA, the CDR3 is TGTGCCAGCAGTGAGACAGGGATGGGTGGCTACACCTTC.

The gene calls are TRBV7-9 and TRBJ1-1; 8 bases align to TRBD1. Germline V gene data show CDR1 as SEHNR and CDR2 as FQNEAQ (reference sequence). With V trimmed by 7 bases and J by 5 bases, 12 bases remained unmatched. This CDR3 contains 15 residues. The CDR3 here is CASTPQGQAGTEAFF. Here the CDR3 DNA reads TGTGCCAGCACCCCTCAGGGACAGGCGGGGACTGAAGCTTTCTTT.

The V gene is TRBV18, the J gene TRBJ1-2; unclear D gene. V was shortened by 3 bases and J by 0 bases, with 8 bases between the two germline ends. CDR1 and CDR2 from the germline V gene are KGHSH and LQKENI. This CDR3 spans 14 amino acids. CDR3 sequence reads: CASSPSGANYGYTF. The CDR3, as DNA: TGTGCCAGCTCACCTTCAGGAGCTAACTATGGCTACACCTTC.

V gene TRBV5-5 combines with J gene TRBJ2-1, with D unclear. V lost 6 bases, J lost 9 bases, and 22 bases lay in between. This CDR3 has 15 residues. In germline, CDR1 is SGHKS, CDR2 YYEKEE (reference sequence). The CDR3 bases are TGTGCCAGCACCGCGAGGATTAGTGGCTACGGTGAGCAGTTCTTC. As protein: CASTARISGYGEQFF.

This chain connects TRBV19 to TRBJ1-2; 7 positions agree with TRBD1. The CDR3 spans 15 residues. Germline assignment: CDR1 LNHDA and CDR2 SQIVND (reference sequence). V was pared by 3 bases and J by 5 bases, with 9 bases of the junction left unmatched. CDR3 amino acids: CASSILSAGGYGYTF. The CDR3 nucleotides are TGTGCCAGTAGTATTCTCTCGGCAGGGGGATATGGCTACACCTTC. The full variable domain, completed using reference TRBV19 and TRBJ1-2, is DGGITQSPKYLFRKEGQNVTLSCEQNLNHDAMYWYRQDPGQGLRLIYYSQIVNDFQKGDIAEGYSVSREKKESFPLTVTSAQKNPTAFYLCASSILSAGGYGYTFGSGTRLTVV.